This T cell receptor beta chain appears in the sequencing data of a study of blood T cells in healthy people across ages. Points from the study as a whole: Age showed a roughly linear inverse relationship with TCR beta diversity per million T cells.

Next came a second PCR, run for about 6 to 11 cycles, which used a sample-barcoded 5' primer along with a J-beta primer mix. TCRdb independently ran MiXCR on the 5' RACE reads; one entry per CDR3 protein. The sample contains 600,000 or so distinct CDR3 sequences, about 21% of which appear only once. A remark on this clonotype: The antigen remains undetermined.

Each donor was a healthy Caucasian individual from Russia, aged roughly 6 to 100. V gave up 4 bases and J gave up 5 bases, with 21 bases separating them. The CDR3 is 16 residues long. Germline V gene sequence: CDR1 SGHVS, CDR2 FQNEAQ. Material: blood. V is TRBV7-8 and J is TRBJ2-7, with TRBD2 as a possible D gene (6 bases). The origin of this receptor is a man in his sixties or seventies in good health. For the CDR3, the DNA is TGTGCCAGCAGCTCCCTCGCCGGGACTGAGGTCCACGAGCAGTACTTC. This encodes CASSSLAGTEVHEQYF.